Presented here are 6 T cell receptor beta chains from one specimen sequenced in a study of PD-L1 blockade in urothelial cancer. Time point meaning: pretreatment peripheral blood. TCRdb keeps only in-frame clones here, not all; method: immunoSEQ multiplex PCR. The data hold approximately 72,000 clones, with approximately 86% observed a single time. The source was PBMCs, collected around atezolizumab (anti-PD-L1) treatment. The receptors were sampled from a man aged 55 to 70 with urothelial cancer.

This clone was counted between two and nine times. The chain has TRBV7-2 and TRBJ2-2, with 8 bases that match TRBD2. After removal of 3 bases from V and 7 bases from J, the junction contained 10 bases not matched to a gene. Germline V gene sequence: CDR1 SGHTA, CDR2 FQGNSA. The CDR3 runs to 16 residues. The DNA for the CDR3 is TGTGCCAGCAGCTTTCGGGCGGGGGGCACGGGCGGGGAGCTGTTTTTT. Protein product: CASSFRAGGTGGELFF.

This sequence joins TRBV5-8 and TRBJ1-3, with D tentatively TRBD1 (6 bases). CDR1 and CDR2 from the germline V gene are SGHTS and YDEGEE. The CDR3 has 16 amino acids. Deletions cut 2 bases from V and 1 base from J, with 13 bases between. CDR3 region: CASSLSTGWSGNTIYF. In DNA form, the CDR3 reads TGTGCCAGCAGCTTATCGACAGGATGGTCTGGAAACACCATATATTTT.

The rearrangement uses TRBV7-9 and TRBJ2-5; possibly TRBD2 for D (6 bases). The CDR3 has 18 amino acids. V gave up 4 bases and J gave up 2 bases, with 23 bases separating them. Germline V gene sequence: CDR1 SEHNR, CDR2 FQNEAQ (reference sequence). The CDR3, as DNA: TGTGCCAGCAGCTCCCCCGGGCGGGGACCCATTGGGCAAGAGACCCAGTACTTC. This sequence encodes CASSSPGRGPIGQETQYF.

CDR3 DNA sequence: TGTGCCAGCAGGAGTTCTGGGGCCAACGTCCTGACTTTC. This translates into CASRSSGANVLTF. The chain links TRBV5-8 to TRBJ2-6; no firm D call. The V and J ends lost 5 bases and 1 base respectively, with 4 bases between them. This CDR3 comprises 13 residues. CDR1 and CDR2 (germline): SGHTS, YDEGEE.

This chain uses TRBV7-2 with TRBJ1-2, with D unclear. Germline V gene data show CDR1 as SGHTA and CDR2 as FQGNSA. The CDR3 loop spans 15 amino acids. Between the trimmed V and J ends, which lost 5 bases and 2 bases, there was a span of 15 bases. The CDR3: CASSPTLEENYGYTF. The CDR3 nucleotides read TGTGCCAGCAGCCCCACCCTCGAGGAGAACTATGGCTACACCTTC. The whole variable domain, filled in from reference TRBV7-2 and TRBJ1-2, reads GAGVSQSPSNKVTEKGKDVELRCDPISGHTALYWYRQSLGQGLEFLIYFQGNSAPDKSGLPSDRFSAERTGGSVSTLTIQRTQQEDSAVYLCASSPTLEENYGYTFGSGTRLTVV.

J is TRBJ1-2 and V is TRBV6-5; 10 bases align to TRBD1. CDR3 size: 13 residues. CDR1 and CDR2 from the germline V gene are MNHEY and SVGAGI. J gave up 4 bases and V 4 bases, and 0 bases lay outside the gene matches. The CDR3 sequence is CASSWDRGYGYTF. The CDR3 nucleotides are TGTGCCAGCAGTTGGGACAGGGGCTATGGCTACACCTTC.